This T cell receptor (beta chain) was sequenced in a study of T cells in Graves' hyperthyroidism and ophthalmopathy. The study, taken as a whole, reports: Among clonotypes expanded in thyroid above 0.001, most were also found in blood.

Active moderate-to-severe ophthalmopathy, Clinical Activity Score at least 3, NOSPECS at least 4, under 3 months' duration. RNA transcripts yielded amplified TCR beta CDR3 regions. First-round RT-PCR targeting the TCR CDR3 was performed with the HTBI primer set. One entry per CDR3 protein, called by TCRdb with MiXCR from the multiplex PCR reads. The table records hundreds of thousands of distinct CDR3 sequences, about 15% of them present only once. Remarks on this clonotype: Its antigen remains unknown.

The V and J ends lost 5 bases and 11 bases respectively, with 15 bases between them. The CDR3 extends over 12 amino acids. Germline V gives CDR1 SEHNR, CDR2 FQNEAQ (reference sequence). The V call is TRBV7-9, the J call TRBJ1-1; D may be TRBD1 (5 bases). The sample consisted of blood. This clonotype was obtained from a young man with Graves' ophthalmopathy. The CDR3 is CASSRGRDRAFF. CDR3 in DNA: TGTGCCAGCAGCCGCGGCAGGGATCGGGCTTTCTTT.